This is a list of T cell receptor beta chains from one sample in a study of blood T cell repertoires in COVID-19. Some clones are missing from TCRdb's copy, which holds only in-frame ones; the method was immunoSEQ multiplex PCR. The table has approximately 23,000 clones, 90% seen once; the top ten hold less than 3.5%. The sample was peripheral blood. Source of these receptors: a man aged 65 to 79 with acute or convalescent COVID-19. Both conserved end residues are part of each CDR3. The D gene is left open where the match is weak. Clone size, where shown, is once, few, many, or a class for clones that have expanded.

CASSPAYEQYF | TGTGCCAGCAGCCCTGCCTACGAGCAGTACTTC | TRBJ2-7 | TRBV9 | . | .
CASSLDGSSFYEQYF | TGTGCCAGCAGCTTGGACGGGTCTAGCTTCTACGAGCAGTACTTC | TRBJ2-7 | TRBV5-6 | . | .
CASTGQGLEKLFF | TGTGCCAGCACCGGACAGGGACTTGAAAAACTGTTTTTT | TRBJ1-4 | TRBV11-2 | TRBD1 | few
CASSLSFSRTGGETQYF | TGCGCCAGCAGCTTGTCCTTTTCCCGGACAGGGGGGGAGACCCAGTACTTC | TRBJ2-5 | TRBV5-1 | TRBD1 | .
CASSFSTGTGREQYF | TGTGCCAGCAGCTTTTCCACCGGGACAGGGAGAGAGCAGTACTTC | TRBJ2-7 | TRBV7-9 | TRBD1 | .
CASSMGAGTGNFQPQHF | TGTGCCAGTAGTATGGGTGCGGGGACAGGGAATTTTCAGCCCCAGCATTTT | TRBJ1-5 | TRBV19 | TRBD1 | .
CASSSDSYGYTF | TGTGCCAGCAGTTCTGACAGCTATGGCTACACCTTC | TRBJ1-2 | TRBV12-3/TRBV12-4 | . | .
CAIMGDSYEQYF | TGTGCCATCATGGGCGACTCCTACGAGCAGTACTTC | TRBJ2-7 | TRBV10-3 | . | .
CASSNDRVWRETQYF | TGTGCCAGCAGCAACGACAGGGTTTGGAGGGAGACCCAGTACTTC | TRBJ2-5 | TRBV5-6 | TRBD1 | .
CASSFSGRNPYEQYF | TGTGCCAGCAGTTTTAGCGGGAGGAACCCCTACGAGCAGTACTTC | TRBJ2-7 | TRBV27 | TRBD2 | .
CASSPGGELFF | TGTGCCAGCTCACCCGGCGGGGAGCTGTTTTTT | TRBJ2-2 | TRBV18 | . | .
CASSLQTGAGEAFF | TGTGCCAGCAGCTTGCAGACAGGGGCGGGTGAAGCTTTCTTT | TRBJ1-1 | TRBV7-2 | TRBD1 | few
CASSFGGARANYGYTF | TGTGCCAGCAGCTTCGGAGGGGCAAGGGCTAACTATGGCTACACCTTC | TRBJ1-2 | TRBV5-6 | . | few
CASGERERLREQFF | TGCGCCAGCGGCGAGCGGGAGCGCCTACGGGAGCAGTTCTTC | TRBJ2-1 | TRBV10-2 | TRBD2 | .
CASRKTGTGFNEQYF | TGTGCCAGCAGAAAGACCGGGACAGGGTTCAACGAGCAGTACTTC | TRBJ2-7 | TRBV6-5 | TRBD1 | .